Given below is one T cell receptor beta chain in context. The data were obtained in a study of blood T cell repertoires in COVID-19. The CDR3 length is 17 residues. V lost 2 bases and J lost 0, with 15 bases in between. From germline, CDR1 is MNHEY and CDR2 SVGEGT. Produced via immunoSEQ multiplex PCR; TCRdb's table is partial and in-frame only. The sample lists about 38,000 clones, 88% occurring once. The V call is TRBV6-2 or TRBV6-3, the J call TRBJ2-3, with a weak D call TRBD2 (6 bases). This sequence was found in a man between 65 and 80 years old with active COVID-19. The sequenced sample was peripheral blood. CDR3 residues: CASSYVWGTPSTDTQYF. Here the CDR3 DNA reads TGTGCCAGCAGTTACGTGTGGGGGACTCCTAGCACAGATACGCAGTATTTT.